This T cell receptor (beta chain) emerged from a study of T cells in Graves' hyperthyroidism and ophthalmopathy. The sample holds a few counts of this clonotype. Stable Graves' hyperthyroidism denoted no ophthalmopathy progression over 18 months. These patients, aged 18 to 65, had recently diagnosed hyperthyroidism lasting under 2 months. Each diagnosis drew on symptoms, thyroxine, TRAb, thyroid ultrasound and orbital computed tomography findings. The investigators amplified TCR beta CDR3 regions from RNA transcripts. Using the HTBI primer set, a first-round RT-PCR was run on the TCR CDR3. TCRdb independently ran MiXCR on the multiplex PCR reads; one entry per CDR3 protein. This sample has 500,000 to 550,000 distinct CDR3 sequences, with 20% found just once. Trimming took off 0 bases at V and 3 bases at J, with 12 bases between the two ends. The CDR3 contains 14 residues. The germline V gene has CDR1 SQVTM and CDR2 ANQGSEA.

The sequencing sample was made of blood. V is TRBV29-1 and J is TRBJ2-7, with D possibly matching TRBD2 (5 bases). The TCR sequence derives from a man younger than 30 with Graves' hyperthyroidism. CDR3: CSVEDQEGYYEQYF. CDR3 in DNA: TGCAGCGTTGAAGATCAAGAGGGTTACTACGAGCAGTACTTC.